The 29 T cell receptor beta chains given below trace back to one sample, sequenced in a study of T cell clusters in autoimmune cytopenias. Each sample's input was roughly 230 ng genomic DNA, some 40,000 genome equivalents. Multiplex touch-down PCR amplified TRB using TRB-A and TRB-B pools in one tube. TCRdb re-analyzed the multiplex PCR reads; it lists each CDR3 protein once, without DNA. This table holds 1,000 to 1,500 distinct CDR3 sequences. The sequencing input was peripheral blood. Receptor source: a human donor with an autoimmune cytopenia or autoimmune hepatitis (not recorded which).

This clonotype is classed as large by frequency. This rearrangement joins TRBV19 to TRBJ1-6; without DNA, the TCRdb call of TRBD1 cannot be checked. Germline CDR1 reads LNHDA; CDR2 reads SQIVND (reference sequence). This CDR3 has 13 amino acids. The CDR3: CASGGAGRSPLHF.

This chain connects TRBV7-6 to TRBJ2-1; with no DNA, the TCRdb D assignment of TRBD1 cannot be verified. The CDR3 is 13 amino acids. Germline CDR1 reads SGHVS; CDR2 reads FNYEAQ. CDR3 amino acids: CASSLDRRGGKFF.

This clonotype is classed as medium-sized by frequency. The CDR3 reads CASSHTDTQYF. The chain uses TRBV11-2 and TRBJ2-3. The length of the CDR3 is 11 residues. In germline, CDR1 is SGHAT, CDR2 FQNNGV. The full variable domain, completed using reference TRBV11-2 and TRBJ2-3, is EAGVAQSPRYKIIEKRQSVAFWCNPISGHATLYWYQQILGQGPKLLIQFQNNGVVDDSQLPKDRFSAERLKGVDSTLKIQPAKLEDSAVYLCASSHTDTQYFGPGTRLTVL.

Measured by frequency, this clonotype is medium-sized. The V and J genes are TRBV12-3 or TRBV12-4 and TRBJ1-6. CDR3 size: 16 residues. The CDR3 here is CASTRQTSLYNSPLHF.

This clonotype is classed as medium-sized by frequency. Here the CDR3 reads CASNPGFNGGYTF. The chain combines TRBV28 with TRBJ1-2; TCRdb gives TRBD1 as the D gene, but with no DNA this cannot be confirmed. CDR3 size: 13 residues. Germline lookup yields CDR1 MDHEN and CDR2 SYDVKM.

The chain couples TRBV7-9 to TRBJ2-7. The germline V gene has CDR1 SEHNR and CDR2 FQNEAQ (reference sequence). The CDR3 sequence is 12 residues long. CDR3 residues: CASTTGTYEQYF.

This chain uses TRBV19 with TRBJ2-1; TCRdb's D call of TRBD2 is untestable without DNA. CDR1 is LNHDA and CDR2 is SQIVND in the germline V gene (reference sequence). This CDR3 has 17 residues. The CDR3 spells CASSQTSGASSYNEQFF. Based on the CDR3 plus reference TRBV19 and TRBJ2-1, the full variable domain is DGGITQSPKYLFRKEGQNVTLSCEQNLNHDAMYWYRQDPGQGLRLIYYSQIVNDFQKGDIAEGYSVSREKKESFPLTVTSAQKNPTAFYLCASSQTSGASSYNEQFFGPGTRLTVL.

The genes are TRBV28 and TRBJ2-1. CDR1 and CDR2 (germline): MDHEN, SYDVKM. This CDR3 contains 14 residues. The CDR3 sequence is CASSPAGAANEQFF.

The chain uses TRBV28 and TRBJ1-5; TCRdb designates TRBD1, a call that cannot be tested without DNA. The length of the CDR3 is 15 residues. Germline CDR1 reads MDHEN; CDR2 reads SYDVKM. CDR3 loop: CASSAGRNSNQPQHF.

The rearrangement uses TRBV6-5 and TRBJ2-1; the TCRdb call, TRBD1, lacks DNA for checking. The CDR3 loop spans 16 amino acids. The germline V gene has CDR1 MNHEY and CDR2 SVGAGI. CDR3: CASSYVQGVAYNEQFF.

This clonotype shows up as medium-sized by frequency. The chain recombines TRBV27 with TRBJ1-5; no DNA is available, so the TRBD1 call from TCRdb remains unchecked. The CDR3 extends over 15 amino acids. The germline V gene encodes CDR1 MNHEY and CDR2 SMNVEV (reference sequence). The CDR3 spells CASSFTGDGNQPQHF.

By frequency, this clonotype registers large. The CDR3 loop is CASSLGSGHREQYF. V gene TRBV12-3 or TRBV12-4 combines with J gene TRBJ2-7; the D gene TCRdb calls, TRBD1, cannot be checked with no DNA. This CDR3 comprises 14 residues.

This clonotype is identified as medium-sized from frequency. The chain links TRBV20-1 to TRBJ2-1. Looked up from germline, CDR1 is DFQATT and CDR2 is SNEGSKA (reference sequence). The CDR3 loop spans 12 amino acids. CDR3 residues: CSSRTRHNEQFF.

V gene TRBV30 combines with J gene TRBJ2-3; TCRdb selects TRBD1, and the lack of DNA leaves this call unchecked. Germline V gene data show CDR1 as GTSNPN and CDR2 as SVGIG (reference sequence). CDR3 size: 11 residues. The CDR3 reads CAWSPPGLQYF.

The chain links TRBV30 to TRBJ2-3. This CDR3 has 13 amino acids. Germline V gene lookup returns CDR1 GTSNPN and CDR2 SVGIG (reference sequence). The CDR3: CAWSVDLSDTQYF. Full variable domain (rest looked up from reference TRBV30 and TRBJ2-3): SQTIHQWPATLVQPVGSPLSLECTVEGTSNPNLYWYRQAAGRGLQLLFYSVGIGQISSEVPQNLSASRPQDRQFILSSKKLLLSDSGFYLCAWSVDLSDTQYFGPGTRLTVL.

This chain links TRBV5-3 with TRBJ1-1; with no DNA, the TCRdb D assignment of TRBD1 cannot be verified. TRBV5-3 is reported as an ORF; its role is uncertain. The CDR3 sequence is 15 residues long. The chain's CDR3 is CARSPTDEPNTEAFF.

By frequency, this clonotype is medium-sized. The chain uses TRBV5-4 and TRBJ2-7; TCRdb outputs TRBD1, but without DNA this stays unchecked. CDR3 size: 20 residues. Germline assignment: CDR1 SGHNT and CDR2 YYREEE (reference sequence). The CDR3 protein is CASSFPGGQGALTKTYEQYF.

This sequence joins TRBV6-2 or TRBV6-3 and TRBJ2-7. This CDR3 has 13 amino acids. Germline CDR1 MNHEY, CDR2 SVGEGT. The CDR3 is CASKFGGAYEQYF.

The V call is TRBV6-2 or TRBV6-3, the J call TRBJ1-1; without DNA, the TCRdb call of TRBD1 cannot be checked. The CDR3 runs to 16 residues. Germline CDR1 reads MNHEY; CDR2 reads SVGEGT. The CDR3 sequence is CASSSPRWADNTEAFF.

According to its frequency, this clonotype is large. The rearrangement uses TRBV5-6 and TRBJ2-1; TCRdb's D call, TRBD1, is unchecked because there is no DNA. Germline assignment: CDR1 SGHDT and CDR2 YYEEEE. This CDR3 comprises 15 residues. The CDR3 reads CASSPTGGPYNEQFF.

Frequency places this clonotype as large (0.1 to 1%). The CDR3 is CASTHRGGLDYGYTF. J is TRBJ1-2 and V is TRBV6-1; TCRdb returns TRBD1, unconfirmable since there is no DNA. This CDR3 spans 15 amino acids. CDR1 and CDR2 (germline): MNHNS, SASEGT.

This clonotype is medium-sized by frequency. The CDR3 region is CASSRSLVNMRASQETQYF. The chain carries TRBV5-1 and TRBJ2-5; the TCRdb D gene call, TRBD2, has no DNA to confirm it. There are 19 residues in the CDR3. Germline lookup yields CDR1 SGHRS and CDR2 YFSETQ. Using reference TRBV5-1 and TRBJ2-5 for the parts outside the CDR3, the full variable domain is KAGVTQTPRYLIKTRGQQVTLSCSPISGHRSVSWYQQTPGQGLQFLFEYFSETQRNKGNFPGRFSGRQFSNSRSEMNVSTLELGDSALYLCASSRSLVNMRASQETQYFGPGTRLLVL.

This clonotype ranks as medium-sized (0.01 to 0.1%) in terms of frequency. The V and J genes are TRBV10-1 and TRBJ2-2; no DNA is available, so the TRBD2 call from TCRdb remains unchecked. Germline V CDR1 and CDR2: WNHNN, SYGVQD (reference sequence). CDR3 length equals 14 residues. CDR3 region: CASKAGVNTGELFF.

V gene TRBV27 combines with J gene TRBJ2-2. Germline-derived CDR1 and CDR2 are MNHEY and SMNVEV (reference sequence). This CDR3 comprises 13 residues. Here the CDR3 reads CASSSVNTGELFF.

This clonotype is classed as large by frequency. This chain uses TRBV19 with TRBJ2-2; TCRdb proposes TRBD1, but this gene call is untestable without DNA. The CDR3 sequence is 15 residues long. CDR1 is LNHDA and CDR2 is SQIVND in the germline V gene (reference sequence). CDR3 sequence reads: CATSSGPGNTGELFF.

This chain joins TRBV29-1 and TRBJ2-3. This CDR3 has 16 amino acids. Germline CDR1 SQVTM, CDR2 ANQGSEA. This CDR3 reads CSVVFSYSTNSDTQYF.

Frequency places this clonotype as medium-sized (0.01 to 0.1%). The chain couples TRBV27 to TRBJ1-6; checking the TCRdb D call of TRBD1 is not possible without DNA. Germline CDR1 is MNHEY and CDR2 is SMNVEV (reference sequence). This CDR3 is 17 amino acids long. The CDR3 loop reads CASSSDTGARWNSPLHF.

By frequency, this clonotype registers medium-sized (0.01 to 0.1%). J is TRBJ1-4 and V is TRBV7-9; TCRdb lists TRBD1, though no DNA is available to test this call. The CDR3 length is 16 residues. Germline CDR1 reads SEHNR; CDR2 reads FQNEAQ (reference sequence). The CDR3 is CASSSSGTVVNEKLFF.

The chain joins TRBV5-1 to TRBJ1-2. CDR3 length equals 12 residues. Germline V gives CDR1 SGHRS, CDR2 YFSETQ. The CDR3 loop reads CASSLDLGGYTF.